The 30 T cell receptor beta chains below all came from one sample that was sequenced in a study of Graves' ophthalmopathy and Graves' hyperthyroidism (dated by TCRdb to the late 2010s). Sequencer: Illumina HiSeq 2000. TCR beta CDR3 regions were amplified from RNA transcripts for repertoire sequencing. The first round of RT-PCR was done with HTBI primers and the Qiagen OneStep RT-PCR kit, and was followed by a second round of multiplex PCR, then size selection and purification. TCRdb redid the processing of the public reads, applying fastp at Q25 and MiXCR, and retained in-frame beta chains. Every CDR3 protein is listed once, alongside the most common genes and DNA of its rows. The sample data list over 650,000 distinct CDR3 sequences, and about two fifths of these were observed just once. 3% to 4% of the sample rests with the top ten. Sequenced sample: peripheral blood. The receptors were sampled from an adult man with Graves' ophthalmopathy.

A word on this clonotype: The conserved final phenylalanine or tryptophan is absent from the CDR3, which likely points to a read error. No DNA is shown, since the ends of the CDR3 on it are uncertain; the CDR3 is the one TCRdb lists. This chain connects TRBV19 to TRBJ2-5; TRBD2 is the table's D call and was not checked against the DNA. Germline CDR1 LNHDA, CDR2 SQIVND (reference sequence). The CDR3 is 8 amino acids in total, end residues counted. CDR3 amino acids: CASSVLAG.

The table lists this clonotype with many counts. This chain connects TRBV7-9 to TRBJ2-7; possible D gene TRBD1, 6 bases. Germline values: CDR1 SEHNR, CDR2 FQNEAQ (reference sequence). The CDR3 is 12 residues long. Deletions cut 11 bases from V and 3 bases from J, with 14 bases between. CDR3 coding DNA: TGTGCCCTCCAACAGGGCGTCTACGAGCAGTACTTC. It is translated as CALQQGVYEQYF.

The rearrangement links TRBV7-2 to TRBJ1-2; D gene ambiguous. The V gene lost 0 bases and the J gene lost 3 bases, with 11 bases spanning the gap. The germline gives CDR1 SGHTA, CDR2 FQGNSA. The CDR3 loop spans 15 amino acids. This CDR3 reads CASSLAFDRYYGYTF. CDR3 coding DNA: TGTGCCAGCAGCTTAGCGTTCGACCGATACTATGGCTACACCTTC.

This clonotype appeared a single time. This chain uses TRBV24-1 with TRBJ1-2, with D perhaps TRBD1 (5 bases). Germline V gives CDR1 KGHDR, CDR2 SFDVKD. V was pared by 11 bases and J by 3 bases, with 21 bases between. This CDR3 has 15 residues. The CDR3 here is CASRDGDRRDYGYTF. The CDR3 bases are TGTGCCAGCAGGGATGGGGACCGTCGGGACTATGGCTACACCTTC.

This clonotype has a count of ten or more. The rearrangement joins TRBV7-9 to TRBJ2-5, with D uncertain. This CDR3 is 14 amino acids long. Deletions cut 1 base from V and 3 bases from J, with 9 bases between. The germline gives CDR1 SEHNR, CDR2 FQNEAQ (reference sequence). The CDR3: CASSLVIREETQYF. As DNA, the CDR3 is TGTGCCAGCAGCTTAGTAATCCGAGAAGAGACCCAGTACTTC.

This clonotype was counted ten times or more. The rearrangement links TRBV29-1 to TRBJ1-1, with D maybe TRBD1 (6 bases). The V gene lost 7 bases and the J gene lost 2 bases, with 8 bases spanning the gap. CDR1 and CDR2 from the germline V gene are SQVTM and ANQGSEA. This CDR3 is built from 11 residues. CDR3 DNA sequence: TGCAGCGCGGGACAAAACACTGAAGCTTTCTTT. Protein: CSAGQNTEAFF.

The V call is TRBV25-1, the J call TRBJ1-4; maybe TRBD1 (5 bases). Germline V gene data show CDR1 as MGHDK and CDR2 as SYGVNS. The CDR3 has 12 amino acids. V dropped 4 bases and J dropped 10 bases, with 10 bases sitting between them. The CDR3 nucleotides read TGTGCCAGCAGTGCAGGGACCGGAAAACTGTTTTTT. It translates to CASSAGTGKLFF.

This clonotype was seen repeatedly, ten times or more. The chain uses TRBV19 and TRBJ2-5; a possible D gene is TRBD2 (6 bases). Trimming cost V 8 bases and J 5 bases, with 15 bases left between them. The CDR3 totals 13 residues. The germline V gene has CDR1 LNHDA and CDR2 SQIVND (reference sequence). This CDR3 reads CASSSGERETQYF. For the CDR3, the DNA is TGTGCCAGTTCGTCGGGGGAGAGGGAGACCCAGTACTTC.

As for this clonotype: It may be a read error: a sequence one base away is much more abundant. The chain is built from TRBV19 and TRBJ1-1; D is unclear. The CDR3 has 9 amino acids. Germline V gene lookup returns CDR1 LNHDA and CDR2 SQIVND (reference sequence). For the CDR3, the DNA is TGTGCTTTTATCACTGAAGCTTCCTTT. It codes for CAFITEASF.

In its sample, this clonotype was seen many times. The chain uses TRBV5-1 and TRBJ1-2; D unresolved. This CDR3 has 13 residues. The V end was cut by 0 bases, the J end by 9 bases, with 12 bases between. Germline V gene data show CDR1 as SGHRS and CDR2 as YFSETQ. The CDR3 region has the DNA TGCGCCAGCAGCTTGGATCGGTTGAGGAGCTACACCTTC. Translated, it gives CASSLDRLRSYTF.

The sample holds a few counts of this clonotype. CDR3 sequence: CASSPQGSTDTQYF. The DNA for the CDR3 is TGTGCCAGCAGCCCACAGGGTAGCACAGATACGCAGTATTTT. This chain joins TRBV7-2 and TRBJ2-3, with a weak D call TRBD1 (6 bases). The V gene lost 5 bases and the J gene lost 0 bases, with 9 bases spanning the gap. Germline lookup yields CDR1 SGHTA and CDR2 FQGNSA. The CDR3 sequence is 14 residues long.

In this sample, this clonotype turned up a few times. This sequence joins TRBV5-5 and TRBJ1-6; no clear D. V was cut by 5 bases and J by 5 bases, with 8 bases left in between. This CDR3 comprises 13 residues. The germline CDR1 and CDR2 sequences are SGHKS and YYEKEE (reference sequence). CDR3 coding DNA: TGTGCCAGCAGTTCCATAGATAATTCACCCCTCCACTTT. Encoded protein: CASSSIDNSPLHF.

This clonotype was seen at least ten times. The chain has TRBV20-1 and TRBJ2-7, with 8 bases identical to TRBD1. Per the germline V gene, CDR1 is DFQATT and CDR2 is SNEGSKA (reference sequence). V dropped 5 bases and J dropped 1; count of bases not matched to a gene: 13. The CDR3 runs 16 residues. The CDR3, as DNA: TGCAGTGCTGACGCCACAATAACAGGGGGTTCCTACGAGCAGTACTTC. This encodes CSADATITGGSYEQYF.

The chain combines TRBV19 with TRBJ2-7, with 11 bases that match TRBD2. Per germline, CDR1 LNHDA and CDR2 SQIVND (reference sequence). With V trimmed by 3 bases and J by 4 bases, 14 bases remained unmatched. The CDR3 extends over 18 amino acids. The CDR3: CASSISPFSGRAVYEQYF. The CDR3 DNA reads TGTGCCAGTAGTATCTCCCCGTTTAGCGGGAGGGCCGTGTACGAGCAGTACTTC.

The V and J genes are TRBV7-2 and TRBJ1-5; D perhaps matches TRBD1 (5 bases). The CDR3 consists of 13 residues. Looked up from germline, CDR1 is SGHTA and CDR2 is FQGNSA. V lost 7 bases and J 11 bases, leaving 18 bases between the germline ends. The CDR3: CASIQPTGGTQHF. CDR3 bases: TGTGCCAGCATTCAACCAACGGGGGGGACCCAGCATTTT.

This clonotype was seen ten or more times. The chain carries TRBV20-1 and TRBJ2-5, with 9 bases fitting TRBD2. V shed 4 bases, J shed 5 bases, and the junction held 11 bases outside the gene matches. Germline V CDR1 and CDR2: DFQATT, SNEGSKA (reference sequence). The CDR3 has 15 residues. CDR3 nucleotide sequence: TGCAGTGCTATTTCGTCTAGCGGGACTGGGGAGACCCAGTACTTC. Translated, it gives CSAISSSGTGETQYF.

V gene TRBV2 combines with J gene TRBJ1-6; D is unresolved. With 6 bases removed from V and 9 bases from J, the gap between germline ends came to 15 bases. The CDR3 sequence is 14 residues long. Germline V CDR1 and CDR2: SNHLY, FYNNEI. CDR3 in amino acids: CASSLAGGLSPLHF. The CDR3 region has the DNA TGTGCCAGCAGCCTAGCGGGAGGGCTTTCACCCCTCCACTTT.

For the CDR3, the DNA is TGTGCCAGCAGTCTCACAGGGTGGGGAGATACGCAGTATTTT. Encoded protein: CASSLTGWGDTQYF. The chain uses TRBV7-9 and TRBJ2-3; tentatively, D is TRBD1 (6 bases). Trimming left V 6 bases short and J 5 bases short, with 15 bases between. Germline assignment: CDR1 SEHNR and CDR2 FQNEAQ (reference sequence). The CDR3 length is 14 residues. The whole variable domain, filled in from reference TRBV7-9 and TRBJ2-3, reads DTGVSQNPRHKITKRGQNVTFRCDPISEHNRLYWYRQTLGQGPEFLTYFQNEAQLEKSRLLSDRFSAERPKGSFSTLEIQRTEQGDSAMYLCASSLTGWGDTQYFGPGTRLTVL.

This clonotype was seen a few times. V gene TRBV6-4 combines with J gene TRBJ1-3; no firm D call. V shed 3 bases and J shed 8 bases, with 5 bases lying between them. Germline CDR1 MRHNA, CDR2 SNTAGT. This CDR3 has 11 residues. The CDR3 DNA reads TGTGCCAGCAGTGAAGTTTACACCATATATTTT. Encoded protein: CASSEVYTIYF.

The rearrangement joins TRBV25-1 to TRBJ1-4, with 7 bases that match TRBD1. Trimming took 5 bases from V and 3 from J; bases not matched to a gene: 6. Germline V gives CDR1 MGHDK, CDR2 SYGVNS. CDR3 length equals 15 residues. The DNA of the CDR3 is TGTGCCAGCAGTTCCACGACAGGGCCTAATGAAAAACTGTTTTTT. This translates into CASSSTTGPNEKLFF.

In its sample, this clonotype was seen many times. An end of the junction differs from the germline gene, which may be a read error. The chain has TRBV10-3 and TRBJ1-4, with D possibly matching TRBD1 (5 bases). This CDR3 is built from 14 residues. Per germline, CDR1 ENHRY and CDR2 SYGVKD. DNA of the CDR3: TGTGCCAGCAGTGAAGGAAAGGGGAATGAAAAACTGTTTTTT. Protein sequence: CASSEGKGNEKLFF.

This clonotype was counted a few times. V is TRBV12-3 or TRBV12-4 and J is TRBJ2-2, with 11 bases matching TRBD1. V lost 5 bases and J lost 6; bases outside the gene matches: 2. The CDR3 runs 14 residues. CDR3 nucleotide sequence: TGTGCCAGCAGTAGGACAGGGGGCCCCGGGGAGCTGTTTTTT. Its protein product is CASSRTGGPGELFF.

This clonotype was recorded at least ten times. The CDR3: CASSQVTGRDTEAFF. The CDR3 nucleotides are TGCGCCAGCAGCCAAGTAACGGGGCGGGACACTGAAGCTTTCTTT. The V call is TRBV4-1, the J call TRBJ1-1, with D perhaps TRBD1 (5 bases). The ends were cut back, 1 base at V and 3 bases at J, with 12 bases in the middle. The CDR3 runs 15 residues. In germline, CDR1 is MGHRA, CDR2 YSYEKL.

Here the CDR3 DNA reads TGTGCCAGCAGCAGGGGACTAGCGGGAGGGTTAGGGGAGCAGTACTTC. Amino acids: CASSRGLAGGLGEQYF. The gene calls are TRBV7-2 and TRBJ2-7, with 16 positions matching TRBD2. Losses at the gene ends were 5 bases for V and 7 bases for J; bases not matched to a gene: 8. The V gene's germline CDR1 is SGHTA and CDR2 FQGNSA. This CDR3 contains 16 residues.

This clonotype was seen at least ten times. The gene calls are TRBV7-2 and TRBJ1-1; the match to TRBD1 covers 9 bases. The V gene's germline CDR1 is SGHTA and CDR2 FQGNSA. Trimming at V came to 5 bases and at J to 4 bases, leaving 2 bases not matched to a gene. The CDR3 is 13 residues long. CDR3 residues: CASSTQGATEAFF. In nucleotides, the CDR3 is TGTGCCAGCAGCACACAGGGGGCCACTGAAGCTTTCTTT.

The CDR3 sequence: CASTMVGGSNSPLHF. Here the CDR3 DNA reads TGTGCCAGCACTATGGTGGGAGGGAGTAATTCACCCCTCCACTTT. J is TRBJ1-6 and V is TRBV7-2; D remains ambiguous. The CDR3 runs to 15 residues. Trimming cost V 7 bases and J 6 bases, with 16 bases left between them. Per the germline V gene, CDR1 is SGHTA and CDR2 is FQGNSA. The full variable domain, with the rest looked up from reference TRBV7-2 and TRBJ1-6, is GAGVSQSPSNKVTEKGKDVELRCDPISGHTALYWYRQSLGQGLEFLIYFQGNSAPDKSGLPSDRFSAERTGGSVSTLTIQRTQQEDSAVYLCASTMVGGSNSPLHFGNGTRLTVT.

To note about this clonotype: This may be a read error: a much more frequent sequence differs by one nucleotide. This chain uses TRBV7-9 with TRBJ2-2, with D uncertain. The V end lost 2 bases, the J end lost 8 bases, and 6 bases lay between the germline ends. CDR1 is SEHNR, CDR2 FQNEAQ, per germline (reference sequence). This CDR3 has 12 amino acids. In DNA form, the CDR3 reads TGTGCCAGCAGCTTAAAAGTGGGGGAGCTGTTTTTT. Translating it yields CASSLKVGELFF. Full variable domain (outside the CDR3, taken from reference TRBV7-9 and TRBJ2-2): DTGVSQNPRHKITKRGQNVTFRCDPISEHNRLYWYRQTLGQGPEFLTYFQNEAQLEKSRLLSDRFSAERPKGSFSTLEIQRTEQGDSAMYLCASSLKVGELFFGEGSRLTVL.

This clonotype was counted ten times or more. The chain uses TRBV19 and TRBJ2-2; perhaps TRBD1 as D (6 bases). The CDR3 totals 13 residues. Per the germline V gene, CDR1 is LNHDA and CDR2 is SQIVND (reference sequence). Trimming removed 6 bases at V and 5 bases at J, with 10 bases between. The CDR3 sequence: CASRGARTGELFF. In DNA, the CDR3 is TGTGCCAGTAGGGGGGCACGGACCGGGGAGCTGTTTTTT.

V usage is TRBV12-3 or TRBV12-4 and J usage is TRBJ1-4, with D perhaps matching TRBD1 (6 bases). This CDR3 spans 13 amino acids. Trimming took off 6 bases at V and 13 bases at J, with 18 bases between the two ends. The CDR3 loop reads CASSQEGTGRLFF. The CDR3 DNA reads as TGTGCCAGCAGCCAAGAAGGCACAGGGAGACTGTTTTTT.

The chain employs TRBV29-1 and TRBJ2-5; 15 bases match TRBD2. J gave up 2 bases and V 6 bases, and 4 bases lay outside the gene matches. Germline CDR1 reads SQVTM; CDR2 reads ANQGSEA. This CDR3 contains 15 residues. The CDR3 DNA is TGCAGCGTAAACGGACTAGCGGGAGGGCAAGAGACCCAGTACTTC. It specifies CSVNGLAGGQETQYF.